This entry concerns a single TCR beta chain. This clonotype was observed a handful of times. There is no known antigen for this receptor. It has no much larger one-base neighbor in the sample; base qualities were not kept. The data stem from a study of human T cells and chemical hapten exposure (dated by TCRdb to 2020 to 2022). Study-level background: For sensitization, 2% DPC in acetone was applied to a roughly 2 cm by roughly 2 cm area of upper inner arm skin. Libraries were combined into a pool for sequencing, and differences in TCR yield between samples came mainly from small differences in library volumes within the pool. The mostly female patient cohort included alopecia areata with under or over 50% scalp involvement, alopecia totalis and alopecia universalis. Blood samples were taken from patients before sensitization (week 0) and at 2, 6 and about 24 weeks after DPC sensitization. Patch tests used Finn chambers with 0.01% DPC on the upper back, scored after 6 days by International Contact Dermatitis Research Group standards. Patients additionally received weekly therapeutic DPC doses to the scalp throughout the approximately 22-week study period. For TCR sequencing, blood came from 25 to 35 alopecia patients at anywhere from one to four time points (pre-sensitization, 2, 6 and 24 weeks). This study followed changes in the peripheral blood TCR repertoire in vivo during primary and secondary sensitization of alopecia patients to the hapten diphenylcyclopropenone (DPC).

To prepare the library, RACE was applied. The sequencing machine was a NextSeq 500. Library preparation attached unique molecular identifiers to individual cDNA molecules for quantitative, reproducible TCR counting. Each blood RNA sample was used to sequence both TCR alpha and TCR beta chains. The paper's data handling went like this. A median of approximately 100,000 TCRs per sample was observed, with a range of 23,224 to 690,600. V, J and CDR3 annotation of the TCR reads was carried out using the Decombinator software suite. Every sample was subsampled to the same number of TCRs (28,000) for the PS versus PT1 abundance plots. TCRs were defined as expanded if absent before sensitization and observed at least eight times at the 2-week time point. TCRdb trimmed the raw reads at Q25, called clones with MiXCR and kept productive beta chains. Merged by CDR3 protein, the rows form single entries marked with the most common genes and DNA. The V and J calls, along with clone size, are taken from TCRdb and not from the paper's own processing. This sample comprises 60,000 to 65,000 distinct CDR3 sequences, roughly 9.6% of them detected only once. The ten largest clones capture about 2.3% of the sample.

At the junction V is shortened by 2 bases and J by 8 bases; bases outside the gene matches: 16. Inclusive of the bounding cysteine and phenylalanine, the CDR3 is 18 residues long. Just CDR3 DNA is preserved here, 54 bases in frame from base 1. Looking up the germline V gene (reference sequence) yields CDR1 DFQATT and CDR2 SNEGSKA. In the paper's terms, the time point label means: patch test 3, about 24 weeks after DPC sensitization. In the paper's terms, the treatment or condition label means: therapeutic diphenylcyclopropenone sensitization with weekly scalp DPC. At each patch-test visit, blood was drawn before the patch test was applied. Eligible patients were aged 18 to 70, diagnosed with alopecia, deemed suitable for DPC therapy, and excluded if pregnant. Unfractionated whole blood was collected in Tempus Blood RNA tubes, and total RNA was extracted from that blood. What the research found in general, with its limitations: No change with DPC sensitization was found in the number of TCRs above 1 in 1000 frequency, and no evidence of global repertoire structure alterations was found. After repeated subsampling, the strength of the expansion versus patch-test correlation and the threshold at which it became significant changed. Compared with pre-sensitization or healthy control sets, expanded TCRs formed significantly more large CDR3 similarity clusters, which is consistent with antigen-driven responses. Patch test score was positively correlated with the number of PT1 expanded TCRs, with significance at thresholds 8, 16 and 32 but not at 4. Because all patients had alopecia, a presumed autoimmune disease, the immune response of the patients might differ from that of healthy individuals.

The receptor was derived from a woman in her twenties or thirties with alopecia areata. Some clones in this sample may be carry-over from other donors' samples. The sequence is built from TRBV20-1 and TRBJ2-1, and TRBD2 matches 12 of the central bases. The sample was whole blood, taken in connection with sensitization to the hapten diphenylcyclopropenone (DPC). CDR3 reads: CSARSVLAGGGILDEQFF. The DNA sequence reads TGCAGTGCTAGATCCGTCCTAGCGGGAGGGGGGATACTCGATGAGCAGTTCTTC.